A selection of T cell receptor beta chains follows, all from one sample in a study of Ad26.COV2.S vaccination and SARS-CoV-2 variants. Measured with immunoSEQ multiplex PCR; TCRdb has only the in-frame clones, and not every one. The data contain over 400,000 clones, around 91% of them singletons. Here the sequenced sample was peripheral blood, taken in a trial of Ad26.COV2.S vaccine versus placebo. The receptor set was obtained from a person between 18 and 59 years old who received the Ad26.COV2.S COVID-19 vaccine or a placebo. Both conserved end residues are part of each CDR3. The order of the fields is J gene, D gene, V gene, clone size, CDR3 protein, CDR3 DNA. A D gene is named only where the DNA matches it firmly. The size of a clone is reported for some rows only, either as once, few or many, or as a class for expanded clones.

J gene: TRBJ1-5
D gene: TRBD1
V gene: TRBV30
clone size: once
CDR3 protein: CAWSVDRTGGIGGHQPQHF
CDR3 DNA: TGTGCCTGGAGTGTAGATAGGACAGGGGGCATCGGGGGGCATCAGCCCCAGCATTTT

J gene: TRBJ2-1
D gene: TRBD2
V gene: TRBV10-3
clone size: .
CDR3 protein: CGAGEGNEQFF
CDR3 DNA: TGCGGAGCGGGAGAGGGGAATGAGCAGTTCTTC

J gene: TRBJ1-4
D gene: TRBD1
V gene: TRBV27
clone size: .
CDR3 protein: CASSSGTGASNEKLFF
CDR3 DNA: TGTGCCAGCAGTTCCGGGACAGGCGCGAGTAACGAAAAACTGTTTTTT

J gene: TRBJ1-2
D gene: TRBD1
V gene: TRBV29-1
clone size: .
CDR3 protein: CSVGDRDYGYTF
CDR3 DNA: TGCAGCGTTGGGGACAGGGACTATGGCTACACCTTC

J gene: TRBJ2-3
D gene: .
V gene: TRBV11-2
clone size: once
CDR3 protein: CASSLGAGPLTDTQYF
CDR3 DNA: TGTGCCAGCAGCTTAGGGGCGGGGCCCCTCACAGATACGCAGTATTTT

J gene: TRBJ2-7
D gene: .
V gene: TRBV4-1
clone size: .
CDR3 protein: CASSQEDGSSYEQYF
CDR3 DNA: TGCGCCAGCAGCCAAGAAGACGGGAGCTCCTACGAGCAGTACTTC

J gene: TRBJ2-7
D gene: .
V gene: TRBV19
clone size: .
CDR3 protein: CASRPDGVTYEQYF
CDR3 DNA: TGTGCCAGTCGCCCCGATGGGGTTACCTACGAGCAGTACTTC

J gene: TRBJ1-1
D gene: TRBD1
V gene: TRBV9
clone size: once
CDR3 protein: CASSPQGAGTEAFF
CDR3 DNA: TGTGCCAGCAGCCCTCAGGGGGCGGGCACTGAAGCTTTCTTT

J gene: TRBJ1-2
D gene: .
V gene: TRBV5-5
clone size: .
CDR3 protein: CASSSGAWGRNYGYTF
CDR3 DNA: TGTGCCAGCAGCTCCGGCGCGTGGGGGCGAAACTATGGCTACACCTTC

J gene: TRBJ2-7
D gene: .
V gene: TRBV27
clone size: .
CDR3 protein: CASRLDSTRISYEQYF
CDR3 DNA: TGTGCCAGCAGATTAGACAGTACGCGTATCTCCTACGAGCAGTACTTC

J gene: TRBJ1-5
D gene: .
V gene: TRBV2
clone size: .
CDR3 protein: CASRGQGDQPQHF
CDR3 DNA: TGTGCCAGCCGGGGGCAGGGCGATCAGCCCCAGCATTTT

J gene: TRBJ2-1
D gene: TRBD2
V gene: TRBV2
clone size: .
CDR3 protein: CASTLRTSGSDEQFF
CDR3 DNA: TGTGCCAGCACACTGCGGACTAGCGGGAGCGATGAGCAGTTCTTC

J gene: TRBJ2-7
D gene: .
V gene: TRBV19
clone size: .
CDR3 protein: CASSIGGLSYEQYF
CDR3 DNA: TGTGCCAGTAGTATAGGGGGCCTCTCCTACGAGCAGTACTTC

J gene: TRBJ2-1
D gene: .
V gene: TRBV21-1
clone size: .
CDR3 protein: CASSKEGGTIPYNEQFF
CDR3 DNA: TGTGCCAGCAGCAAAGAGGGAGGGACCATCCCCTACAATGAGCAGTTCTTC

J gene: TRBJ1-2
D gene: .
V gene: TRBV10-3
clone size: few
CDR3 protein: CAISPDRNYGYTF
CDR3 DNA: TGTGCCATCAGTCCCGACAGAAACTATGGCTACACCTTC